The 28 T cell receptor beta chains below all came from one sample that was sequenced in a study of blood T cell repertoires in COVID-19. The repertoire was sequenced with immunoSEQ multiplex PCR; TCRdb's copy has only in-frame clones and lacks some. This table holds approximately 200,000 clones, less than 90% found once. The sample was peripheral blood. Source of these receptors: a woman older than 75 with COVID-19, enrolled during active disease.

Notes on this clone: The sample carries other DNA sequences with the same CDR3. The chain combines TRBV29-1 with TRBJ2-7, with 8 nucleotides matching TRBD1. Per germline, CDR1 SQVTM and CDR2 ANQGSEA. After removal of 7 bases from V and 0 bases from J, the junction contained 2 bases not matched to a gene. The CDR3 contains 12 residues. CDR3 region: CSAGQGSYEQYF. CDR3 DNA sequence: TGCAGCGCCGGACAGGGCTCCTACGAGCAGTACTTC.

The rearrangement uses TRBV11-3 and TRBJ1-6; 7 bases map to TRBD1. The CDR3 is 15 amino acids. J was trimmed by 7 bases and V by 6 bases; bases with no gene match: 9. CDR1 is SGHNT and CDR2 is YENEEA in the germline V gene. The CDR3 bases are TGTGCCAGCAGGGGGTCCGGGACAGAAAATTCACCCCTCCACTTT. It translates to CASRGSGTENSPLHF.

This clone was counted once. The chain recombines TRBV10-3 with TRBJ2-6, with a weak D call TRBD2 (6 bases). V gave up 10 bases and J gave up 0 bases, with 13 bases separating them. Germline V CDR1 and CDR2: ENHRY, SYGVKD. The length of the CDR3 is 15 residues. The CDR3, as DNA: TGTGCCACCGGGGGAACGGACTCTGGGGCCAACGTCCTGACTTTC. Translation gives CATGGTDSGANVLTF.

The chain combines TRBV2 with TRBJ1-2; D unresolved. CDR1 SNHLY and CDR2 FYNNEI come from the germline V gene. Trimming cost V 5 bases and J 7 bases, with 8 bases left between them. CDR3 length equals 11 residues. The CDR3 is CASSLSTGYTF. The DNA of the CDR3 is TGTGCCAGCAGTCTTAGTACTGGCTACACCTTC.

The rearrangement links TRBV6-5 to TRBJ2-1; 11 nucleotides line up with TRBD2. V trimming: 1 base; J trimming: 8 bases; junction bases outside the gene matches: 7. Germline-derived CDR1 and CDR2 are MNHEY and SVGAGI. The CDR3 is 16 amino acids. The CDR3 loop reads CASSYFLAGGIHEQFF. In nucleotides, the CDR3 is TGTGCCAGCAGTTACTTTCTAGCGGGGGGCATTCATGAGCAGTTCTTC.

The rearrangement links TRBV5-4 to TRBJ1-1; D gene unclear. Germline CDR1 and CDR2: SGHNT and YYREEE (reference sequence). This CDR3 region has 17 residues. V lost 0 bases and J 5 bases, leaving 20 bases between the germline ends. The CDR3 is CASSLVGTRGGKTEAFF. The CDR3 region has the DNA TGTGCCAGCAGCTTGGTGGGTACCCGGGGAGGGAAAACTGAAGCTTTCTTT.

This clone was seen a handful of times. This rearrangement joins TRBV18 to TRBJ1-1; the D gene is possibly TRBD1 (5 bases). V lost 3 bases and J lost 0, with 14 bases in between. CDR1 and CDR2 (germline): KGHSH, LQKENI. This CDR3 is built from 16 residues. Here the CDR3 DNA reads TGTGCCAGCTCACCGCAACAGGAAAGCATGAACACTGAAGCTTTCTTT. Its translation: CASSPQQESMNTEAFF. Drawing the rest from reference TRBV18 and TRBJ1-1, the complete variable domain is NAGVMQNPRHLVRRRGQEARLRCSPMKGHSHVYWYRQLPEEGLKFMVYLQKENIIDESGMPKERFSAEFPKEGPSILRIQQVVRGDSAAYFCASSPQQESMNTEAFFGQGTRLTVV.

The chain employs TRBV9 and TRBJ2-3; 12 bases agree with TRBD2. Germline trimming cut 0 bases from V and 2 bases from J; bases unmatched to any gene: 4. The CDR3 is 17 amino acids. Per germline, CDR1 SGDLS and CDR2 YYNGEE. CDR3 residues: CASSVVASGRATDTQYF. As DNA, the CDR3 is TGTGCCAGCAGCGTAGTGGCTAGCGGGAGGGCCACAGATACGCAGTATTTT.

This clone appeared once. Here the CDR3 reads CASSQDTTYNSPLHF. Written as DNA, the CDR3 is TGTGCCAGCAGCCAAGATACTACCTATAATTCACCCCTCCACTTT. The rearrangement joins TRBV3-1 (or the pseudogene TRBV3-2) to TRBJ1-6; the D is unclear. CDR1 is LGHDT, CDR2 YNNKEL, per germline (reference sequence). The CDR3 runs to 15 residues. The V and J ends lost 0 bases and 2 bases respectively, with 5 bases between them.

The V call is TRBV10-1, the J call TRBJ2-5; a possible D gene is TRBD1 (6 bases). Germline V lookup: CDR1 WNHNN, CDR2 SYGVQD (reference sequence). The CDR3 extends over 12 amino acids. The V end was cut by 5 bases, the J end by 10 bases, with 14 bases between. The CDR3 loop is CASSRSRGNQYF. DNA for the CDR3: TGCGCCAGCAGTCGGTCCAGGGGTAACCAGTACTTC.

The gene calls are TRBV6-4 and TRBJ1-2; D might be TRBD1 (6 bases). Germline-derived CDR1 and CDR2 are MRHNA and SNTAGT. V lost 0 bases to trimming and J lost 4 bases, with 12 bases between them. CDR3 size: 15 residues. CDR3 protein: CASSDSSGGVYGYTF. CDR3 sequence (DNA): TGTGCCAGCAGTGACTCGAGTGGGGGCGTCTATGGCTACACCTTC.

The chain recombines TRBV4-3 with TRBJ1-1; TRBD1 is a possible D gene (6 bases). The CDR3 contains 12 residues. V was pared by 4 bases and J by 5 bases, with 8 bases between. The germline V gene has CDR1 LGHNA and CDR2 YSLEER. The CDR3, as DNA: TGCGCCAGCAGCCTACAGGGAACTGAAGCTTTCTTT. Residues: CASSLQGTEAFF.

This CDR3 reads CASLTGSGGYGYTF. The DNA for the CDR3 is TGTGCCAGTCTTACAGGGAGCGGGGGGTATGGCTACACCTTC. The chain recombines TRBV2 with TRBJ1-2, with D possibly TRBD1 on 6 matching bases. Trimming left V 9 bases short and J 5 bases short, with 19 bases between. The germline V gene has CDR1 SNHLY and CDR2 FYNNEI. The CDR3 sequence is 14 residues long. Drawing the rest from reference TRBV2 and TRBJ1-2, the complete variable domain is EPEVTQTPSHQVTQMGQEVILRCVPISNHLYFYWYRQILGQKVEFLVSFYNNEISEKSEIFDDQFSVERPDGSNFTLKIRSTKLEDSAMYFCASLTGSGGYGYTFGSGTRLTVV.

The chain's CDR3 is CASLTGDRSQETQYF. The CDR3, as DNA: TGTGCCAGCCTCACGGGGGACAGGAGCCAAGAGACCCAGTACTTC. The J gene is TRBJ2-5, the V gene TRBV2, with 8 positions matching TRBD1. Unmatched junction bases numbered 9, after V lost 8 bases and J lost 1 base. CDR3 length: 15 residues. Germline CDR1 reads SNHLY; CDR2 reads FYNNEI. Full variable domain (rest looked up from reference TRBV2 and TRBJ2-5): EPEVTQTPSHQVTQMGQEVILRCVPISNHLYFYWYRQILGQKVEFLVSFYNNEISEKSEIFDDQFSVERPDGSNFTLKIRSTKLEDSAMYFCASLTGDRSQETQYFGPGTRLLVL.

This clone was seen a few times. The V gene is TRBV9, the J gene TRBJ1-1, with D perhaps matching TRBD1 (6 bases). The V and J ends lost 6 bases and 1 base respectively, with 19 bases between them. In germline, CDR1 is SGDLS, CDR2 YYNGEE. The CDR3 loop spans 16 amino acids. The CDR3 loop is CASNREGGSWNTEAFF. In DNA, the CDR3 is TGTGCCAGCAACCGAGAAGGGGGATCTTGGAACACTGAAGCTTTCTTT.

The V and J genes are TRBV5-1 and TRBJ1-2; TRBD1 is a possible D gene (6 bases). Germline V CDR1 and CDR2: SGHRS, YFSETQ. The CDR3 spans 15 residues. Trimming removed 0 bases at V and 5 bases at J, with 14 bases between. CDR3 nucleotides: TGCGCCAGCAGCTTGGAGGGGGATTCAAGGTATGGCTACACCTTC. Translation gives CASSLEGDSRYGYTF.

The sample holds one count of this clone. The rearrangement links TRBV3-1 (or the pseudogene TRBV3-2) to TRBJ1-1, with a possible D match to TRBD1 (5 bases). Trimming shortened V by 4 bases and J by 1 base, and 13 bases separated the two germline ends. This CDR3 has 15 amino acids. Germline values: CDR1 LGHDT, CDR2 YNNKEL (reference sequence). This chain's CDR3 is CASSLWCDRNTEAFF. The CDR3 DNA reads TGTGCCAGCAGCCTTTGGTGCGACAGGAACACTGAAGCTTTCTTT.

This clone was picked up one time. This chain uses TRBV7-2 with TRBJ1-2; 7 nucleotides align to TRBD1. Germline V gene data show CDR1 as SGHTA and CDR2 as FQGNSA. The ends lost 2 bases at V and 5 bases at J; junction bases unmatched: 5. CDR3 length: 14 amino acids. The CDR3 region has the DNA TGTGCCAGCAGCTTAAACAGGGGTCGGTATGGCTACACCTTC. It is translated as CASSLNRGRYGYTF.

The V call is TRBV28, the J call TRBJ1-2; TRBD1 matches 9 bases. The CDR3 has 15 amino acids. In germline, CDR1 is MDHEN, CDR2 SYDVKM. J gave up 4 bases and V 5 bases, and 8 bases lay outside the gene matches. The CDR3 sequence is CASSPRDRDFYGYTF. The DNA of the CDR3 is TGTGCCAGCAGTCCCCGGGACAGGGACTTCTATGGCTACACCTTC.

The V call is TRBV7-2, the J call TRBJ1-1, with D unclear. Germline lookup yields CDR1 SGHTA and CDR2 FQGNSA. The CDR3 contains 16 residues. The ends were cut back, 0 bases at V and 0 bases at J, with 11 bases in the middle. CDR3 DNA sequence: TGTGCCAGCAGCTTAGCGCCCCAGGTCATGAACACTGAAGCTTTCTTT. The encoded protein is CASSLAPQVMNTEAFF.

The rearrangement uses TRBV19 and TRBJ1-2; D possibly corresponds to TRBD1 (5 bases). From germline, CDR1 is LNHDA and CDR2 SQIVND (reference sequence). There are 12 residues in the CDR3. V was clipped by 5 bases and J by 6 bases, with 10 bases between them. The DNA for the CDR3 is TGTGCCAGTAGTGTCTCCAGGGATGGCTACACCTTC. The encoded protein is CASSVSRDGYTF.

The rearrangement joins TRBV5-1 to TRBJ2-1; TRBD2 might be the D (6 bases). Per germline, CDR1 SGHRS and CDR2 YFSETQ. V lost 4 bases and J lost 5, with 13 bases in between. This CDR3 has 14 residues. CDR3 DNA sequence: TGCGCCAGCAGCCCGGGGGTGGCCAACAATGAGCAGTTCTTC. Its translation is CASSPGVANNEQFF.

The rearrangement joins TRBV18 to TRBJ2-4; a possible D gene is TRBD1 (6 bases). With 6 bases removed from V and 0 bases from J, the gap between germline ends came to 15 bases. This CDR3 region has 16 residues. Germline V gives CDR1 KGHSH, CDR2 LQKENI. The CDR3 is CASSERDTLAKNIQYF. CDR3 bases: TGTGCCAGCTCGGAACGGGACACCTTAGCCAAAAACATTCAGTACTTC.

In its sample, this clone was seen a few times. V is TRBV19 and J is TRBJ1-5, with TRBD1 as a possible D gene (5 bases). The V end was cut by 4 bases, the J end by 1 base, with 11 bases between. This CDR3 contains 15 residues. In germline, CDR1 is LNHDA, CDR2 SQIVND (reference sequence). The CDR3 sequence: CASSTPDMSNQPQHF. CDR3 nucleotide sequence: TGTGCCAGTAGTACACCGGACATGAGCAATCAGCCCCAGCATTTT.

The chain carries TRBV12-5 and TRBJ2-2; no firm D call. V was shortened by 3 bases and J by 8 bases, with 4 bases between the two germline ends. The CDR3 is 11 residues long. Germline V gene sequence: CDR1 LGHNT, CDR2 FRNRAP. The CDR3 region is CASGFRGELFF. In nucleotides, the CDR3 is TGTGCTAGTGGTTTCAGGGGGGAGCTGTTTTTT.

The genes are TRBV12-3 or TRBV12-4 and TRBJ2-3, with D unclear. V dropped 3 bases and J dropped 7 bases, with 11 bases sitting between them. The CDR3 is 13 residues long. This chain's CDR3 is CASSLPQSYTQYF. The CDR3 nucleotides read TGTGCCAGCAGTTTGCCACAGTCCTATACGCAGTATTTT.

The count of this clone is one. The chain uses TRBV2 and TRBJ1-6; possibly TRBD1 for D (5 bases). Trimming shortened V by 4 bases and J by 6 bases, and 16 bases separated the two germline ends. CDR1 SNHLY and CDR2 FYNNEI come from the germline V gene. This CDR3 contains 16 residues. The CDR3 DNA reads TGTGCCAGCAGTGTCCGGGGGGTGAGGAGTAATTCACCCCTCCACTTT. Protein: CASSVRGVRSNSPLHF. Supplemented by reference TRBV2 and TRBJ1-6, the full variable domain reads EPEVTQTPSHQVTQMGQEVILRCVPISNHLYFYWYRQILGQKVEFLVSFYNNEISEKSEIFDDQFSVERPDGSNFTLKIRSTKLEDSAMYFCASSVRGVRSNSPLHFGNGTRLTVT.

The CDR3 loop is CASSPLLAGTYEQYF. The DNA of the CDR3 is TGTGCCAGCAGCCCCCTCCTAGCGGGAACATACGAGCAGTACTTC. J is TRBJ2-7 and V is TRBV3-1 (or the pseudogene TRBV3-2), with 9 bases matching TRBD2. The ends lost 4 bases at V and 4 bases at J; junction bases unmatched: 8. The CDR3 runs 15 residues. CDR1 is LGHDT and CDR2 is YNNKEL in the germline V gene (reference sequence).